This T cell receptor beta chain originates from a study of blood T cell repertoires in COVID-19. As for the study in general: T cells, B-cell-depleted T cells, or PBMCs supplied cDNA or gDNA.

Source study methods: How many nucleated cells were present was estimated from reference gene primer amplification. Sequenced by immunoSEQ multiplex PCR; TCRdb stores in-frame clones only, minus some. V and J calls and clone size are given by that table; D and trimming were obtained from the DNA. Among about 220,000 clones listed, 80% to 90% were seen once. The length of the CDR3 is 14 residues. CDR1 and CDR2 from the germline V gene are KGHDR and SFDVKD. V gave up 3 bases and J gave up 7 bases; unmatched junction bases: 5. Sequenced material: PBMCs or T cells enriched from blood (not recorded which). The chain carries TRBV24-1 and TRBJ2-1; 7 nucleotides match TRBD1. The sequence was obtained from a middle-aged woman with acute COVID-19. CDR3 in amino acids: CATSDRQGWNEQFF. The CDR3, as DNA: TGTGCCACCAGTGATCGACAGGGATGGAATGAGCAGTTCTTC.